These 25 T cell receptor beta chains came from one sample sequenced in a study of graft-versus-host responses after intestinal transplantation. Intraepithelial and lamina propria lymphocytes were released after the graft tissue was processed. TCRdb's copy holds only in-frame clones and misses some; the assay was immunoSEQ multiplex PCR. This sample has 20,000 or so clones, with roughly three quarters found just once. Sequenced material: ileum tissue, taken around 20 days after intestinal transplant. The receptors originated from a human patient who received an intestinal transplant, so some T cells may come from the graft donor.

Note on this clone: Other nucleotide sequences in the sample specify the same CDR3. V usage is TRBV7-9 and J usage is TRBJ1-2, with D unresolved. Per the germline V gene, CDR1 is SEHNR and CDR2 is FQNEAQ (reference sequence). The CDR3 contains 13 residues. The V end lost 1 base, the J end lost 2 bases, and 5 bases lay between the germline ends. CDR3 DNA sequence: TGTGCCAGCAGCTTAGGAGGAAACTATGGCTACACCTTC. Residues: CASSLGGNYGYTF.

This chain connects TRBV6-5 to TRBJ2-7; 7 bases agree with TRBD1. Trimming took 0 bases from V and 3 from J; bases not matched to a gene: 8. Germline V CDR1 and CDR2: MNHEY, SVGAGI. The CDR3 has 16 residues. The DNA of the CDR3 is TGTGCCAGCAGTTACTCGGACAGGCACCCGAACTACGAGCAGTACTTC. It encodes CASSYSDRHPNYEQYF.

This CDR3 is CASSPPLFAAGRIQPQHF. CDR3 DNA sequence: TGTGCCAGCAGCCCGCCTCTTTTTGCCGCAGGGCGGATACAGCCCCAGCATTTT. The chain employs TRBV11-1 and TRBJ1-5; possible D gene TRBD1, 5 bases. Trimming pared 5 bases from V and 7 bases from J, leaving 27 bases between. Germline V gene sequence: CDR1 SGHAT, CDR2 FQDESV (reference sequence). The CDR3 spans 18 residues.

The J gene is TRBJ1-1, the V gene TRBV9, with no clear D. CDR1 is SGDLS and CDR2 is YYNGEE in the germline V gene. Trimming took 3 bases from V and 2 from J, leaving 2 bases between them. The CDR3 spans 11 residues. CDR3 bases: TGTGCCAGCAGCGCAAACACTGAAGCTTTCTTT. It translates to CASSANTEAFF.

This clone was detected a few times. V is TRBV18 and J is TRBJ1-1; D uncertain. Germline assignment: CDR1 KGHSH and CDR2 LQKENI. There are 14 residues in the CDR3. V was pared by 4 bases and J by 1 base, with 10 bases between. CDR3 in amino acids: CASSHPIGNTEAFF. Written as DNA, the CDR3 is TGTGCCAGCTCACACCCAATCGGGAACACTGAAGCTTTCTTT.

V gene TRBV7-9 combines with J gene TRBJ2-7; D possibly corresponds to TRBD2 (6 bases). The CDR3 is 14 residues long. Per the germline V gene, CDR1 is SEHNR and CDR2 is FQNEAQ (reference sequence). Trimming removed 5 bases from V and 3 bases from J, with 14 bases in between. The DNA of the CDR3 is TGTGCCAGCAGCCGCGCGGGACGAATCTACGAGCAGTACTTC. Translation gives CASSRAGRIYEQYF. The entire variable domain, with the rest obtained from reference TRBV7-9 and TRBJ2-7, is as follows: DTGVSQNPRHKITKRGQNVTFRCDPISEHNRLYWYRQTLGQGPEFLTYFQNEAQLEKSRLLSDRFSAERPKGSFSTLEIQRTEQGDSAMYLCASSRAGRIYEQYFGPGTRLTVT.

This chain uses TRBV6-1 with TRBJ1-6, with D maybe TRBD1 (5 bases). V lost 7 bases and J 7 bases, leaving 11 bases between the germline ends. Germline CDR1 and CDR2: MNHNS and SASEGT. This CDR3 spans 13 amino acids. The CDR3 spells CASKGRANSPLHF. CDR3 nucleotide sequence: TGTGCCAGCAAGGGCAGGGCGAATTCACCCCTCCACTTT.

V and J are TRBV6-1 and TRBJ2-7, with a weak D call TRBD2 (5 bases). Deletions cut 3 bases from V and 3 bases from J, with 12 bases between. This CDR3 comprises 14 residues. The germline V gene has CDR1 MNHNS and CDR2 SASEGT. The CDR3 loop reads CASSESGLIYEQYF. CDR3 DNA sequence: TGTGCCAGCAGTGAGAGCGGTTTGATCTACGAGCAGTACTTC.

This chain uses TRBV27 with TRBJ2-5; 16 bases are shared with TRBD2. The germline gives CDR1 MNHEY, CDR2 SMNVEV (reference sequence). The V and J ends lost 3 bases and 7 bases, in that order; junction bases with no gene match: 2. The CDR3 spans 15 residues. CDR3 amino acids: CASSFGTSGGGTQYF. For the CDR3, the DNA is TGTGCCAGCAGTTTCGGGACTAGCGGGGGGGGGACCCAGTACTTC.

V usage is TRBV5-1 and J usage is TRBJ1-2, with 7 bases that match TRBD1. Germline V gene sequence: CDR1 SGHRS, CDR2 YFSETQ. V dropped 3 bases and J dropped 4; count of bases not matched to a gene: 24. The CDR3 consists of 20 residues. The CDR3 spells CASSSIPTGTGPFRFYGYTF. As DNA, the CDR3 is TGCGCCAGCAGCTCAATTCCGACAGGGACGGGACCCTTCCGTTTCTATGGCTACACCTTC.

The V and J genes are TRBV4-3 and TRBJ1-1; 12 nucleotides agree with TRBD1. V shed 2 bases, J shed 6 bases, and the junction held 10 bases outside the gene matches. This CDR3 is 17 amino acids long. Germline CDR1 reads LGHNA; CDR2 reads YSLEER. The CDR3 loop is CASSQIRDRGRRAEAFF. CDR3 bases: TGCGCCAGCAGCCAAATCCGGGACAGGGGGCGGAGGGCTGAAGCTTTCTTT.

This rearrangement joins TRBV5-6 to TRBJ2-5, with 9 bases lining up with TRBD2. Trimming removed 2 bases from V and 5 bases from J; junction bases left unmatched: 7. Per the germline V gene, CDR1 is SGHDT and CDR2 is YYEEEE. CDR3 size: 15 residues. The CDR3 DNA reads as TGTGCCAGCAGCTTCCGCGGGGGGGCCAGGGAGACCCAGTACTTC. This codes for CASSFRGGARETQYF.

V is TRBV6-5 and J is TRBJ2-3, with TRBD2 matching 11 bases. CDR1 and CDR2 from the germline V gene are MNHEY and SVGAGI. V dropped 0 bases and J dropped 10; count of bases not matched to a gene: 6. The CDR3 runs 15 residues. CDR3 amino acids: CASSYSIVGLAAQYF. The CDR3 region has the DNA TGTGCCAGCAGTTACTCGATAGTGGGACTAGCGGCGCAGTATTTT.

V is TRBV29-1 and J is TRBJ1-2; perhaps TRBD1 as D (6 bases). Germline values: CDR1 SQVTM, CDR2 ANQGSEA. The CDR3 consists of 11 residues. The ends were cut back, 4 bases at V and 6 bases at J, with 9 bases in the middle. The CDR3, as DNA: TGCAGCGTTGTGTCAGGGGATGGCTACACCTTC. Translation: CSVVSGDGYTF.

This clone was detected once. V is TRBV2 and J is TRBJ2-5; D perhaps matches TRBD1 (5 bases). The CDR3 extends over 11 amino acids. Germline CDR1 reads SNHLY; CDR2 reads FYNNEI. Trimming shortened V by 6 bases and J by 3 bases, and 5 bases separated the two germline ends. CDR3 nucleotide sequence: TGTGCCAGCAGACAGGAAGAGACCCAGTACTTC. Translating gives CASRQEETQYF.

The CDR3 nucleotides are TGTGCCAGCAGCGGTATAGCGGGGGGGCCACCCTACGAGCAGTACTTC. This encodes CASSGIAGGPPYEQYF. The chain joins TRBV9 to TRBJ2-7; 11 nucleotides align to TRBD2. CDR1 and CDR2 (germline): SGDLS, YYNGEE. This CDR3 contains 16 residues. V trimming: 3 bases; J trimming: 2 bases; junction bases outside the gene matches: 7.

Here the CDR3 DNA reads TGTGCCAGCAGCTTGGATCAGGGGCAGGCTGGGGCCAACGTCCTGACTTTC. Translation: CASSLDQGQAGANVLTF. The chain employs TRBV5-6 and TRBJ2-6, with D perhaps matching TRBD1 (6 bases). V gave up 0 bases and J gave up 2 bases, with 12 bases separating them. There are 17 residues in the CDR3. CDR1 and CDR2 from the germline V gene are SGHDT and YYEEEE.

The J gene is TRBJ2-4, the V gene TRBV2, with a weak D call TRBD2 (6 bases). Trimming took 6 bases from V and 0 from J, leaving 12 bases between them. This CDR3 has 15 residues. Germline V gives CDR1 SNHLY, CDR2 FYNNEI. CDR3 coding DNA: TGTGCCAGCAGATTGGGACTTTTAGCCAAAAACATTCAGTACTTC. This codes for CASRLGLLAKNIQYF. The full variable domain, completed using reference TRBV2 and TRBJ2-4, is EPEVTQTPSHQVTQMGQEVILRCVPISNHLYFYWYRQILGQKVEFLVSFYNNEISEKSEIFDDQFSVERPDGSNFTLKIRSTKLEDSAMYFCASRLGLLAKNIQYFGAGTRLSVL.

This chain uses TRBV7-9 with TRBJ1-5, with D possibly matching TRBD1 (6 bases). Germline CDR1 is SEHNR and CDR2 is FQNEAQ (reference sequence). CDR3 length: 15 amino acids. V dropped 2 bases and J dropped 3 bases, with 11 bases sitting between them. CDR3 coding DNA: TGTGCCAGCAGCTTAACAGGGCAAACCAATCAGCCCCAGCATTTT. It is translated as CASSLTGQTNQPQHF.

This clone was counted between two and nine times. J is TRBJ2-2 and V is TRBV7-2; no definite D call. Germline V gives CDR1 SGHTA, CDR2 FQGNSA. The V gene lost 5 bases and the J gene lost 5 bases, with 9 bases spanning the gap. This CDR3 region has 13 residues. CDR3 coding DNA: TGTGCCAGCAGCCCGGTTCTGACCGGGGAGCTGTTTTTT. Its protein is CASSPVLTGELFF.

The J gene is TRBJ2-5, the V gene TRBV27, with D perhaps matching TRBD2 (6 bases). The end of the DNA fits TRBJ2-7 better, so the J call may be wrong. This CDR3 comprises 13 residues. Germline CDR1 is MNHEY and CDR2 is SMNVEV (reference sequence). The CDR3 sequence is CASSPAGNYEQYF. CDR3 nucleotide sequence: TGTGCCAGCAGCCCAGCGGGTAACTACGAGCAGTACTTC.

The chain is built from TRBV19 and TRBJ2-1; TRBD2 might be the D (6 bases). CDR1 and CDR2 from the germline V gene are LNHDA and SQIVND (reference sequence). The CDR3 spans 17 residues. The V end was cut by 2 bases, the J end by 2 bases, with 16 bases between. The CDR3 DNA follows: TGTGCCAGTAGTATAATATACGGGGAGGAGGCCTACAATGAGCAGTTCTTC. Translation: CASSIIYGEEAYNEQFF. Looking up the rest from reference TRBV19 and TRBJ2-1 gives the full variable domain: DGGITQSPKYLFRKEGQNVTLSCEQNLNHDAMYWYRQDPGQGLRLIYYSQIVNDFQKGDIAEGYSVSREKKESFPLTVTSAQKNPTAFYLCASSIIYGEEAYNEQFFGPGTRLTVL.

This rearrangement joins TRBV30 to TRBJ1-2; D uncertain. The CDR3 has 15 residues. Between the trimmed V and J ends, which lost 2 bases and 4 bases, there was a span of 17 bases. Germline lookup yields CDR1 GTSNPN and CDR2 SVGIG (reference sequence). The CDR3, as DNA: TGTGCCTGGAGTTCACCCATCACAGAGTCCTATGGCTACACCTTC. Its translation is CAWSSPITESYGYTF.

This clone occurred once. The chain is built from TRBV28 and TRBJ2-7; the D gene is possibly TRBD1 (6 bases). The germline gives CDR1 MDHEN, CDR2 SYDVKM. V lost 6 bases and J lost 0, with 15 bases in between. The CDR3 runs to 15 residues. The CDR3 sequence is CASSSSDSVSYEQYF. In DNA form, the CDR3 reads TGTGCCAGCAGCTCGTCGGACAGTGTCTCCTACGAGCAGTACTTC.

The chain couples TRBV11-2 to TRBJ2-1; 10 nucleotides agree with TRBD2. The V gene's germline CDR1 is SGHAT and CDR2 FQNNGV. The CDR3 contains 16 residues. Germline trimming cut 1 base from V and 2 bases from J; bases unmatched to any gene: 2. Here the CDR3 reads CASSLGTSGTYNEQFF. The CDR3 DNA sequence: TGTGCCAGCAGCTTAGGGACTAGCGGTACCTACAATGAGCAGTTCTTC.